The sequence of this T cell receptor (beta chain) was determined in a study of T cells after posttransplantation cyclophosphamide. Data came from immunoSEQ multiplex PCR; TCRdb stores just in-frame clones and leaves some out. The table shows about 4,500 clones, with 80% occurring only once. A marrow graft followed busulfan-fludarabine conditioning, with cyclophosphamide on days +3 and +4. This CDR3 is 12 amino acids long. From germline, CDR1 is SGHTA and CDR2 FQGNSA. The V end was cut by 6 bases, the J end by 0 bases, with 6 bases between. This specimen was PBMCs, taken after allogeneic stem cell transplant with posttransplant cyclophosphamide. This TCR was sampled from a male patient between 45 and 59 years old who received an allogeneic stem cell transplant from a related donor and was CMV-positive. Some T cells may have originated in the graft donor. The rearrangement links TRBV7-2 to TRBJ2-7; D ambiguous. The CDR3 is CASRRSSYEQYF. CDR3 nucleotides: TGTGCCAGCAGGCGGTCCTCCTACGAGCAGTACTTC.